This is a list of T cell receptor beta chains from one sample in a study of T cells after yellow fever vaccination. TCRdb re-called the 5' RACE reads through MiXCR, storing one row per CDR3 protein. There are about 260,000 distinct CDR3 sequences in the sample; around 5.2% occur only once, and less than 3.5% lies in the top ten. The material sequenced was CD4+ T cells sorted from PBMCs, taken on the day of the yellow fever booster vaccination. These receptors were obtained from a man between 18 and 35 years old who received the YFV17D yellow fever vaccine. CDR3s include the opening cysteine and the closing phenylalanine or tryptophan. Fields, in order: J gene, clone size, V gene, D gene, CDR3 DNA, CDR3 protein. A D gene is named only where the DNA matches it firmly. Clone size, where shown, is once, few, many, or a class for clones that have expanded.

TRBJ1-2 | few | TRBV7-9 | NA | TGTGCCAGCAGCCCAGTCGGGGGGGGCGGCTACACCTTC | CASSPVGGGGYTF
TRBJ2-7 | many | TRBV20-1 | TRBD1 | TGCAGTGCTAGAGATCAGGGGGCCCTCCGCTACGAGCAGTACTTC | CSARDQGALRYEQYF
TRBJ2-2 | few | TRBV29-1 | TRBD1 | TGCAGCGTTGAGGCCCAGGGGGTGAACACCGGGGAGCTGTTTTTT | CSVEAQGVNTGELFF
TRBJ1-1 | many | TRBV6-4 | NA | TGTGCCAGCAGTGCCGTGGTAGGGGGTGAAGCTTTCTTT | CASSAVVGGEAFF
TRBJ2-3 | once | TRBV5-4 | TRBD2 | TGTGCCAGCAGCAGACTTAGCGGGGGCCTTAGTACAGATACGCAGTATTTT | CASSRLSGGLSTDTQYF
TRBJ1-6 | many | TRBV3-1 | NA | TGTGCCAGCAGCCAGAAGGGGACCCCGAATTCACCCCTCCACTTT | CASSQKGTPNSPLHF
TRBJ1-6 | few | TRBV4-3 | NA | TGCGCCAGCAGCCAAGATCGACGGAATTCACCCCTCCACTTT | CASSQDRRNSPLHF
TRBJ2-3 | few | TRBV11-1 | NA | TGTGCCAGCAGCCCAAATAGCAGAATTAACACAGATACGCAGTATTTT | CASSPNSRINTDTQYF
TRBJ2-5 | many | TRBV7-9 | NA | TGTGCCAGCAGCTTTACTGAAGAGACCCAGTACTTC | CASSFTEETQYF
TRBJ1-2 | few | TRBV4-1 | NA | TGCGCCAGCAGCCAGGTTAACAGGGAAATGAGTAACTATGGCTACACCTTC | CASSQVNREMSNYGYTF
TRBJ1-5 | NA | TRBV7-2 | NA | TGTGCCAGCAGCACCCAGGGAAATAGCAATCAGCCCCAGCATTTT | CASSTQGNSNQPQHF
TRBJ2-1 | many | TRBV6-6 | TRBD2 | TGTGCCAGCAACGGGCTAGCGGGGGGCCGGGATGAGCAGTTCTTC | CASNGLAGGRDEQFF
TRBJ1-2 | many | TRBV11-2 | NA | TGTGCCAGCAGCTTTCGGGATGGCTACACCTTC | CASSFRDGYTF
TRBJ2-1 | NA | TRBV10-3 | TRBD2 | TGTGCCATCAGTGGTAGAAGCGGGGGGGCGAATGAGCAGTTCTTC | CAISGRSGGANEQFF
TRBJ2-2 | NA | TRBV20-1 | TRBD2 | TGCAGTGCCCAAAGCGGGGGCGGATCAACCGGGGAGCTGTTTTTT | CSAQSGGGSTGELFF
TRBJ1-2 | many | TRBV4-2 | TRBD1 | TGTGCCAGCAGCAACAGACAGGGTGGCTACACCTTC | CASSNRQGGYTF
TRBJ2-2 | few | TRBV7-2 | NA | TGTGCCAGCAGCTTTTTAAAAACAGCGAACACCGGGGAGCTGTTTTTT | CASSFLKTANTGELFF